The 6 T cell receptor beta chains below all came from one sample that was sequenced in a study of cytomegalovirus exposure and HLA in healthy donors. Primers for the PCR totalled 60 Vbeta and 13 Jbeta. Assay used: immunoSEQ multiplex PCR; TCRdb lists only in-frame clones, some missing. The data show about 110,000 clones, 74% seen once. Sequencing used PBMCs. These receptors were obtained from a middle-aged woman in good health and CMV-seropositive.

The chain carries TRBV19 and TRBJ2-7, with a possible D match to TRBD2 (6 bases). CDR1 and CDR2 from the germline V gene are LNHDA and SQIVND (reference sequence). Trimming took off 8 bases at V and 8 bases at J, with 22 bases between the two ends. CDR3 length: 14 amino acids. The DNA for the CDR3 is TGTGCCAGTTCCGCGGGGCTTCCCGATAGCCAGCAGTACTTC. Translated: CASSAGLPDSQQYF. Full variable domain (rest looked up from reference TRBV19 and TRBJ2-7): DGGITQSPKYLFRKEGQNVTLSCEQNLNHDAMYWYRQDPGQGLRLIYYSQIVNDFQKGDIAEGYSVSREKKESFPLTVTSAQKNPTAFYLCASSAGLPDSQQYFGPGTRLTVT.

This clone was seen a few times. The CDR3 region is CASSLGRDIGLAGGRTQYF. The DNA for the CDR3 is TGCGCCAGCAGCTTGGGTCGAGATATTGGACTAGCGGGAGGAAGGACGCAGTATTTT. This chain connects TRBV5-1 to TRBJ2-3; 14 positions match TRBD2. This CDR3 region has 19 residues. Germline assignment: CDR1 SGHRS and CDR2 YFSETQ. The trim removed 0 bases at V and 9 bases at J, leaving 15 bases unmatched. The whole variable domain, remainder taken from reference TRBV5-1 and TRBJ2-3, is KAGVTQTPRYLIKTRGQQVTLSCSPISGHRSVSWYQQTPGQGLQFLFEYFSETQRNKGNFPGRFSGRQFSNSRSEMNVSTLELGDSALYLCASSLGRDIGLAGGRTQYFGPGTRLTVL.

This clone is medium-sized within its sample. The chain employs TRBV4-2 and TRBJ1-4, with D possibly matching TRBD1 (5 bases). CDR1 LGHNA and CDR2 YNFKEQ come from the germline V gene. The ends were cut back, 0 bases at V and 8 bases at J, with 13 bases in the middle. The CDR3 totals 15 residues. CDR3 sequence: CASSQEGGGKEKLFF. The CDR3 DNA reads TGTGCCAGCAGCCAAGAGGGGGGGGGTAAGGAAAAACTGTTTTTT.

The chain links TRBV13 to TRBJ2-3, with TRBD2 matching 8 bases. J lost 2 bases, V lost 5 bases, and 6 bases had no gene match. Germline V gene sequence: CDR1 PRHDT, CDR2 FYEKMQ (reference sequence). This CDR3 has 15 residues. The CDR3 sequence: CASSIAGGNTDTQYF. CDR3 coding DNA: TGTGCCAGCAGCATCGCGGGGGGTAACACAGATACGCAGTATTTT. Based on the CDR3 plus reference TRBV13 and TRBJ2-3, the full variable domain is AAGVIQSPRHLIKEKRETATLKCYPIPRHDTVYWYQQGPGQDPQFLISFYEKMQSDKGSIPDRFSAQQFSDYHSELNMSSLELGDSALYFCASSIAGGNTDTQYFGPGTRLTVL.

CDR3 sequence reads: CAWSFQDWNTEAFF. CDR3 sequence (DNA): TGTGCCTGGTCTTTTCAGGATTGGAACACTGAAGCTTTCTTT. The chain carries TRBV30 and TRBJ1-1; D gene ambiguous. V was shortened by 5 bases and J by 1 base, with 14 bases between the two germline ends. Germline lookup yields CDR1 GTSNPN and CDR2 SVGIG (reference sequence). The CDR3 is 14 residues long.

This clone appeared a few times. The CDR3 DNA reads TGTGCCAGCAGCCAAATTAGCGGGGGGGCTCTCATTCAGTACTTC. Translating gives CASSQISGGALIQYF. The chain joins TRBV6-5 to TRBJ2-4, with 11 bases lining up with TRBD2. The CDR3 sequence is 15 residues long. Germline V gene sequence: CDR1 MNHEY, CDR2 SVGAGI. With V trimmed by 6 bases and J by 9 bases, 10 bases remained unmatched.